The present T cell receptor (beta chain) was sequenced within a study of early T cells in non-severe SARS-CoV-2 infection. Overall study context: Alpha and beta chains were unpaired, from unsorted whole-blood bulk RNA.

Germline CDR1 and CDR2: SGDLS and YYNGEE. The CDR3 contains 17 residues. The ends were cut back, 2 bases at V and 0 bases at J, with 15 bases in the middle. This clonotype was detected ten times or more. Its antigen is still unknown. Unique molecular identifier tags were affixed to discrete cDNA molecules. In TCRdb, the 5' RACE reads were re-called with MiXCR into one record per CDR3 protein. The sample lists fewer than 40,000 distinct CDR3 sequences; about 5.7% were seen once. Findings and caveats of the study: Private and CD4 specificities were missed by VDJdb matching, which favored anti-spike CD8 responses.

The sequence came from an adult who was a healthcare worker with PCR-confirmed SARS-CoV-2 infection or an uninfected control (not recorded which). The chain carries TRBV9 and TRBJ2-1; possibly TRBD2 for D (6 bases). The specimen sequenced was whole blood. This CDR3 reads CASSVFSSASSYNEQFF. The CDR3 DNA is TGTGCCAGCAGCGTGTTCTCTAGCGCGAGCTCCTACAATGAGCAGTTCTTC.